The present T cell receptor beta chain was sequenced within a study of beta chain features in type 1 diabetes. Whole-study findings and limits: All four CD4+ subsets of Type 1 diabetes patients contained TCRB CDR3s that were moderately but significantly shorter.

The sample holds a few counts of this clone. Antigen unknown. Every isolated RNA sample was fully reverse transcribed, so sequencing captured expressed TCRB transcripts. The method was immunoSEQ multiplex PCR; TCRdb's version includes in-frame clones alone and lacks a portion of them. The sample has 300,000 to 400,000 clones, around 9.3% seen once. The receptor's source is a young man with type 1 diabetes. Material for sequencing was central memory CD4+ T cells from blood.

CDR3 protein: CASRGGPYNEQFF. CDR3 bases: TGTGCCAGCAGGGGGGGCCCCTACAATGAGCAGTTCTTC. The V and J genes are TRBV2 and TRBJ2-1, with D possibly called TRBD1 or TRBD2 (6 bases each). The CDR3 has 13 residues. From germline, CDR1 is SNHLY and CDR2 FYNNEI. V dropped 6 bases and J dropped 2 bases, with 8 bases sitting between them.